This TCR beta chain derives from a study of cytotoxic CD8 clonotypes in ibrutinib-treated CLL. This clone was recorded once. The antigen is not known. Study-wide results and limits: While tracking circulating CD8+ T-cell counts, baseline clonality exceeded that of age-matched healthy donors. Clonality increased at ibrutinib response and stayed stable in sustained remission. At progression, however, it fell back toward baseline.

The protocol was immunoSEQ multiplex PCR, while the TCRdb copy is restricted to in-frame clones and leaves out a portion. Of about 200,000 clones in the sample, over 60% were seen once. Germline lookup yields CDR1 MNHEY and CDR2 SVGAGI. Trimming left V 4 bases short and J 3 bases short, with 12 bases between. CDR3 length: 14 amino acids. V and J are TRBV6-5 and TRBJ2-5; D may correspond to TRBD1 or TRBD2 (5 bases each). This clonotype was sampled from a human donor with chronic lymphocytic leukemia. Sequenced here: PBMCs, sampled after 24 months of ibrutinib treatment. The CDR3 region has the DNA TGTGCCAGCAGTTCAGGGACCGCAAAAGAGACCCAGTACTTC. Translated: CASSSGTAKETQYF.